The 13 T cell receptor beta chains presented below share a single source sample, sequenced in a study of T cells in Graves' hyperthyroidism and ophthalmopathy. The source material, RNA transcripts, was used to amplify TCR beta CDR3 regions. The TCR CDR3 was amplified in a first-round RT-PCR using the HTBI primer set. TCRdb processed the multiplex PCR reads anew with MiXCR; each CDR3 protein has one entry. This sample has over 550,000 distinct CDR3 sequences, with over 15% found just once. The sequenced sample was blood. These receptors were collected from a woman aged 18-29 years with Graves' hyperthyroidism.

This clonotype was detected many times. This chain connects TRBV7-2 to TRBJ2-7, with 7 nucleotides matching TRBD2. The CDR3 sequence is 17 residues long. CDR1 and CDR2 (germline): SGHTA, FQGNSA. V lost 1 base, J lost 4 bases, and 13 bases stayed unmatched. In nucleotides, the CDR3 is TGTGCCAGCAGCTTAGGGAGGGTTGGCGGGAGTAAGTACGAGCAGTACTTC. This sequence encodes CASSLGRVGGSKYEQYF.

This clonotype was counted ten times or more. The chain combines TRBV7-9 with TRBJ2-3; D gene unclear. CDR1 is SEHNR and CDR2 is FQNEAQ in the germline V gene (reference sequence). The CDR3 sequence is 15 residues long. Trimming removed 1 base at V and 2 bases at J, with 10 bases between. The CDR3: CASSLVGPNTDTQYF. CDR3 coding DNA: TGTGCCAGCAGCTTAGTCGGGCCAAACACAGATACGCAGTATTTT.

The rearrangement uses TRBV7-2 and TRBJ2-2; 8 bases are shared with TRBD2. V was pared by 0 bases and J by 7 bases, with 4 bases of the junction left unmatched. CDR3 size: 15 residues. Germline-derived CDR1 and CDR2 are SGHTA and FQGNSA. CDR3 sequence reads: CASSLAAGVVGELFF. The CDR3 nucleotides read TGTGCCAGCAGCTTAGCAGCGGGAGTGGTCGGGGAGCTGTTTTTT.

Only a few counts were recorded for this clonotype. As DNA, the CDR3 is TGCAGCACGTCTCAGGGGAGACGTTCGGGAGGCTACACCTTC. Protein product: CSTSQGRRSGGYTF. The J gene is TRBJ1-2, the V gene TRBV29-1, with a weak D call TRBD1 (6 bases). The germline CDR1 and CDR2 sequences are SQVTM and ANQGSEA. Trimming stripped 8 bases from V and 8 bases from J, with 24 bases between. The CDR3 spans 14 residues. Drawing the rest from reference TRBV29-1 and TRBJ1-2, the complete variable domain is SAVISQKPSRDICQRGTSLTIQCQVDSQVTMMFWYRQQPGQSLTLIATANQGSEATYESGFVIDKFPISRPNLTFSTLTVSNMSPEDSSIYLCSTSQGRRSGGYTFGSGTRLTVV.

This clonotype has a handful of counts. This chain uses TRBV6-1 with TRBJ1-5; the D gene is possibly TRBD1 (5 bases). V dropped 5 bases and J dropped 2 bases, with 22 bases sitting between them. This CDR3 has 18 residues. The V gene's germline CDR1 is MNHNS and CDR2 SASEGT. The CDR3 here is CASSYCRGAFCGNQPQHF. In nucleotides, the CDR3 is TGTGCCAGCAGTTATTGTAGGGGCGCGTTTTGTGGCAATCAGCCCCAGCATTTT.

The chain has TRBV11-3 and TRBJ2-2, with unresolved D. The CDR3 is 15 amino acids. Germline lookup yields CDR1 SGHNT and CDR2 YENEEA. V lost 1 base, J lost 4 bases, and 10 bases lay in between. Here the CDR3 reads CASSLGTTATGELFF. As DNA, the CDR3 is TGTGCCAGCAGCTTAGGAACAACAGCCACCGGGGAGCTGTTTTTT.

V is TRBV30 and J is TRBJ2-1; 13 nucleotides align to TRBD2. The CDR3 totals 19 residues. CDR1 GTSNPN and CDR2 SVGIG come from the germline V gene (reference sequence). Trimming at V came to 0 bases and at J to 7 bases, leaving 15 bases not matched to a gene. CDR3 residues: CAWSVQGTSGIMGSNEQFF. Written as DNA, the CDR3 is TGTGCCTGGAGTGTACAGGGGACTAGCGGGATTATGGGTTCGAATGAGCAGTTCTTC.

This clonotype occurred many times. The chain has TRBV12-3 or TRBV12-4 and TRBJ1-5; D may be TRBD1 (5 bases). The CDR3 is 15 amino acids. V was trimmed by 7 bases and J by 2 bases, leaving 15 bases between them. The CDR3 loop reads CASTSPGPGNQPQHF. CDR3 sequence (DNA): TGTGCCAGCACGTCGCCAGGGCCGGGCAATCAGCCCCAGCATTTT.

This clonotype was observed a handful of times. The rearrangement joins TRBV13 to TRBJ2-1, with D unresolved. The V end was cut by 5 bases, the J end by 7 bases, with 9 bases between. This CDR3 comprises 12 residues. Germline V gene lookup returns CDR1 PRHDT and CDR2 FYEKMQ (reference sequence). The DNA for the CDR3 is TGTGCCAGCAGCCACCAGTGGAATGAGCAGTTCTTC. It codes for CASSHQWNEQFF.

This clonotype appeared a few times. The chain links TRBV29-1 to TRBJ1-2; D might be TRBD1 (5 bases). The length of the CDR3 is 12 residues. V was shortened by 4 bases and J by 4 bases, with 10 bases between the two germline ends. Germline loops: CDR1 SQVTM, CDR2 ANQGSEA. The CDR3 loop is CSVGPGPYGYTF. CDR3 DNA: TGCAGCGTTGGCCCAGGGCCCTATGGCTACACCTTC.

The CDR3 is CASSLAGQGSGGYTF. The CDR3, as DNA: TGTGCCAGCAGCTTAGCGGGACAGGGGTCTGGCGGCTACACCTTC. The chain links TRBV7-6 to TRBJ1-2; 10 bases map to TRBD1. The trim removed 0 bases at V and 8 bases at J, leaving 6 bases unmatched. Germline assignment: CDR1 SGHVS and CDR2 FNYEAQ. The CDR3 is 15 amino acids.

The V and J genes are TRBV2 and TRBJ2-1; a possible D gene is TRBD2 (6 bases). V was cut by 3 bases and J by 6 bases, with 12 bases left in between. CDR1 is SNHLY and CDR2 is FYNNEI in the germline V gene. The CDR3 extends over 14 amino acids. Written as DNA, the CDR3 is TGTGCCAGCAGTGACCCCTTTAGCGGCAATGAGCAGTTCTTC. Translating gives CASSDPFSGNEQFF.

At least ten counts were recorded for this clonotype. The V and J genes are TRBV27 and TRBJ2-3, with D perhaps being TRBD1 or TRBD2 (5 bases each). The CDR3 covers 15 residues. The V gene lost 6 bases and the J gene lost 0 bases, with 13 bases spanning the gap. The germline gives CDR1 MNHEY, CDR2 SMNVEV (reference sequence). CDR3 in amino acids: CASSLIRDSTDTQYF. The CDR3 region has the DNA TGTGCCAGCAGCCTAATCCGGGACAGCACAGATACGCAGTATTTT.